The 22 T cell receptor beta chains in this list originate from one sample, sequenced in a study of T-cell memory formation after mild COVID-19. TCRdb passed the 5' RACE reads through MiXCR, listing each CDR3 protein once. The table shows over 14,000 distinct CDR3 sequences, with roughly a fifth occurring only once. Material for sequencing was PBMCs or a T cell subset sorted from them (not recorded which). The receptors originated from an adult woman who had mild COVID-19 (a few samples of this study predate the infection). Cell type and time point are not known.

This clonotype appeared many times. This rearrangement joins TRBV7-9 to TRBJ2-1; 7 positions match TRBD1. V was pared by 5 bases and J by 4 bases, with 23 bases of the junction left unmatched. The CDR3 is made up of 20 amino acids. Germline CDR1 SEHNR, CDR2 FQNEAQ (reference sequence). CDR3 sequence reads: CASSARQGLKHRLFYNEQFF. The CDR3 coding sequence is TGTGCCAGCAGCGCGCGACAGGGCCTCAAACACAGGCTCTTTTACAATGAGCAGTTCTTC.

This clonotype was recorded at least ten times. The chain recombines TRBV4-1 with TRBJ2-5; TRBD1 might be the D (5 bases). V was shortened by 1 base and J by 3 bases, with 12 bases between the two germline ends. Per germline, CDR1 MGHRA and CDR2 YSYEKL. The CDR3 runs 15 residues. As DNA, the CDR3 is TGCGCCAGCAGCCAAGTACAGGTTCTCGAAGAGACCCAGTACTTC. Translated, it gives CASSQVQVLEETQYF.

This clonotype occurred many times. The rearrangement uses TRBV19 and TRBJ2-7; D remains unclear. Per the germline V gene, CDR1 is LNHDA and CDR2 is SQIVND (reference sequence). This CDR3 comprises 14 residues. Trimming removed 4 bases at V and 4 bases at J, with 14 bases between. CDR3 coding DNA: TGTGCCAGTAGTAAGTCCTGGGGAAAGTACGAGCAGTACTTC. Its translation: CASSKSWGKYEQYF.

This clonotype has a count of ten or more. CDR3 region: CASSLGQGDTEAFF. The CDR3 DNA reads as TGTGCCAGCAGTTTAGGACAGGGGGACACTGAAGCTTTCTTT. The chain combines TRBV6-5 with TRBJ1-1; 10 bases are shared with TRBD1. CDR3 size: 14 residues. The V and J ends lost 4 bases and 3 bases, in that order; junction bases with no gene match: 2. Germline V gene sequence: CDR1 MNHEY, CDR2 SVGAGI.

This clonotype was seen ten or more times. The chain has TRBV5-4 and TRBJ2-7, with TRBD1 matching 7 bases. Trimming at V came to 0 bases and at J to 3 bases, leaving 3 bases not matched to a gene. Germline-derived CDR1 and CDR2 are SGHNT and YYREEE (reference sequence). The CDR3 has 14 residues. The CDR3 loop reads CASSLEGAHYEQYF. The CDR3 DNA reads TGTGCCAGCAGCTTGGAGGGGGCCCACTACGAGCAGTACTTC.

This clonotype has a count of ten or more. The genes are TRBV10-3 and TRBJ1-5, with D uncertain. The germline V gene encodes CDR1 ENHRY and CDR2 SYGVKD. The CDR3 spans 14 residues. The ends were cut back, 10 bases at V and 4 bases at J, with 17 bases in the middle. The CDR3 bases are TGTGCCACCAGCAGAGTGGGTGGGAATCAGCCCCAGCATTTT. Residues: CATSRVGGNQPQHF.

This clonotype was recorded many times. The chain combines TRBV4-2 with TRBJ2-7; no definite D call. Per the germline V gene, CDR1 is LGHNA and CDR2 is YNFKEQ. This CDR3 has 13 residues. V shed 0 bases and J shed 2 bases, with 5 bases lying between them. CDR3 amino acids: CASSQDGAYEQYF. The CDR3 DNA follows: TGTGCCAGCAGCCAAGATGGAGCCTACGAGCAGTACTTC.

This clonotype was seen repeatedly, ten times or more. The genes are TRBV5-1 and TRBJ2-7; D possibly uses TRBD1 or TRBD2 (5 bases each). This CDR3 is built from 16 residues. CDR1 is SGHRS and CDR2 is YFSETQ in the germline V gene. V lost 6 bases and J lost 0, with 19 bases in between. The CDR3 DNA is TGCGCCAGCAATCCTGGGACGGCTCCCCTCTCCTACGAGCAGTACTTC. Its translation: CASNPGTAPLSYEQYF. The full variable domain, rest sourced from reference TRBV5-1 and TRBJ2-7, is KAGVTQTPRYLIKTRGQQVTLSCSPISGHRSVSWYQQTPGQGLQFLFEYFSETQRNKGNFPGRFSGRQFSNSRSEMNVSTLELGDSALYLCASNPGTAPLSYEQYFGPGTRLTVT.

The gene calls are TRBV5-4 and TRBJ2-3; D gene ambiguous. The CDR3 is made up of 14 amino acids. Trimming took off 0 bases at V and 3 bases at J, with 8 bases between the two ends. Per germline, CDR1 SGHNT and CDR2 YYREEE (reference sequence). The CDR3: CASSLDRITDTQYF. The CDR3 DNA sequence: TGTGCCAGCAGCTTGGATCGAATTACAGATACGCAGTATTTT.

This clonotype was detected ten times or more. This chain joins TRBV4-1 and TRBJ2-7; maybe TRBD1 (5 bases). The CDR3 runs 17 residues. From germline, CDR1 is MGHRA and CDR2 YSYEKL. The V end lost 4 bases, the J end lost 3 bases, and 22 bases lay between the germline ends. The CDR3 nucleotides read TGCGCCAGCAGCCCTGAGTCAGGGCCCCCGTGGGACTACGAGCAGTACTTC. It yields the protein CASSPESGPPWDYEQYF.

This clonotype was found many times. The chain combines TRBV24-1 with TRBJ2-2, with a tentative D call TRBD2 (5 bases). The CDR3 extends over 15 amino acids. Trimming stripped 6 bases from V and 1 base from J, with 11 bases between. Germline V gives CDR1 KGHDR, CDR2 SFDVKD. The chain's CDR3 is CATSWSGGNTGELFF. Written as DNA, the CDR3 is TGTGCCACCAGTTGGTCTGGAGGGAACACCGGGGAGCTGTTTTTT.

This chain joins TRBV12-3 or TRBV12-4 and TRBJ1-4; D not certain. The germline V and J ends were trimmed by 5 bases and 8 bases, with 27 bases remaining between them. The CDR3 is 18 amino acids. The CDR3 loop is CASSPPQRLTPLREKLFF. DNA for the CDR3: TGTGCCAGCAGTCCCCCCCAGCGATTGACGCCCCTGAGGGAAAAACTGTTTTTT.

This clonotype has ten or more counts. A junction boundary mismatches the germline segment, possibly from a read error. This chain joins TRBV5-1 and TRBJ1-6; 10 nucleotides align to TRBD1. CDR1 and CDR2 (germline): SGHRS, YFSETQ. The CDR3 runs to 17 residues. CDR3 bases: TGCGGCAGCAGCCCCGCCGGGACAGGGGTAGATAATTCACCCCTCCACTTT. Protein product: CGSSPAGTGVDNSPLHF.

In its sample, this clonotype is medium-sized (0.01 to 0.1%). The gene calls are TRBV12-3 or TRBV12-4 and TRBJ2-5; 8 nucleotides agree with TRBD2. V was pared by 4 bases and J by 1 base, with 8 bases of the junction left unmatched. The CDR3 is made up of 16 amino acids. Here the CDR3 reads CASSWSGGPLQETQYF. Written as DNA, the CDR3 is TGTGCCAGCAGTTGGTCGGGGGGGCCACTCCAAGAGACCCAGTACTTC.

This clonotype came up once. A read error may be the cause here, since a much bigger clone is one base away. The V and J genes are TRBV14 and TRBJ2-7; perhaps TRBD2 as D (5 bases). This CDR3 has 15 residues. Germline V lookup: CDR1 SGHDN, CDR2 FVKESK. The V gene lost 4 bases and the J gene lost 1 base, with 14 bases spanning the gap. The DNA for the CDR3 is TGTGCCAGCAGCCTACGAGAGGGCTTTTCCTACGAGCAGTACTTC. Encoded protein: CASSLREGFSYEQYF.

This clonotype was seen once. The CDR3 nucleotides are TGCAGCGTTGAAGATCCGCAAGTACCTAACTATGGCTACACCTTC. This sequence encodes CSVEDPQVPNYGYTF. The chain combines TRBV29-1 with TRBJ1-2; D uncertain. The ends were cut back, 0 bases at V and 0 bases at J, with 11 bases in the middle. The CDR3 loop spans 15 amino acids. Germline-derived CDR1 and CDR2 are SQVTM and ANQGSEA.

This clonotype appeared many times. The genes are TRBV29-1 and TRBJ2-1; the match to TRBD2 covers 11 bases. Germline CDR1 reads SQVTM; CDR2 reads ANQGSEA. Unmatched junction bases numbered 6, after V lost 0 bases and J lost 8 bases. This CDR3 is built from 15 residues. CDR3 region: CSVEEASGGPYEQFF. The CDR3 DNA reads TGCAGCGTTGAAGAGGCTAGCGGGGGGCCCTATGAGCAGTTCTTC.

This clonotype appeared many times. The chain combines TRBV4-2 with TRBJ1-4; perhaps TRBD1 as D (6 bases). Deletions cut 4 bases from V and 4 bases from J, with 13 bases between. This CDR3 has 15 amino acids. Germline CDR1 reads LGHNA; CDR2 reads YNFKEQ. The CDR3 sequence: CASSPDGQINEKLFF. CDR3 sequence (DNA): TGTGCCAGCAGCCCCGATGGACAGATTAATGAAAAACTGTTTTTT.

By share of the sample, this clonotype is medium-sized. The chain uses TRBV10-3 and TRBJ1-1; TRBD1 might be the D (5 bases). Trimming stripped 2 bases from V and 3 bases from J, with 10 bases between. Germline V gives CDR1 ENHRY, CDR2 SYGVKD. CDR3 size: 14 residues. CDR3 protein: CAISERQGDTEAFF. CDR3 nucleotide sequence: TGTGCCATCAGTGAGCGGCAGGGCGACACTGAAGCTTTCTTT.

This clonotype was picked up many times. The rearrangement joins TRBV12-3 or TRBV12-4 to TRBJ2-7, with D hard to call. Trimming left V 3 bases short and J 0 bases short, with 3 bases between. The CDR3 covers 12 residues. The CDR3 loop is CASSFRSYEQYF. CDR3 DNA sequence: TGTGCCAGCAGTTTCCGCTCCTACGAGCAGTACTTC.

By sample fraction, this clonotype is medium-sized. The rearrangement joins TRBV7-9 to TRBJ2-1; D gene uncertain. The ends were cut back, 5 bases at V and 2 bases at J, with 10 bases in the middle. The germline V gene encodes CDR1 SEHNR and CDR2 FQNEAQ (reference sequence). The CDR3 runs to 14 residues. The CDR3 here is CASSPDPAYNEQFF. The CDR3 DNA sequence: TGTGCCAGCAGCCCGGACCCTGCCTACAATGAGCAGTTCTTC.

This chain connects TRBV6-2 or TRBV6-3 to TRBJ2-3, with TRBD1 as a possible D gene (6 bases). V was clipped by 4 bases and J by 13 bases, with 15 bases between them. This CDR3 comprises 12 residues. The germline V gene encodes CDR1 MNHEY and CDR2 SVGEGT. CDR3 in amino acids: CASSSARDKEYF. In DNA, the CDR3 is TGTGCCAGCAGTTCCGCCCGGGACAAGGAGTATTTT.